This TCR beta chain was captured in a study of response to subunit inactivated influenza vaccine. V trimming: 3 bases; J trimming: 3 bases; junction bases outside the gene matches: 11. The CDR3 loop spans 16 amino acids. The germline V gene has CDR1 DFQATT and CDR2 SNEGSKA (reference sequence). For this clonotype: The antigen is not known.

TCRdb re-analysed the RT-PCR reads in MiXCR, keeping a single row per CDR3 protein. The table lists about 520,000 distinct CDR3 sequences, about a tenth of them singletons, with less than 15% in the top ten. Study-wide points: Each seasonal flu vaccination may recruit only limited new T cells, authors suggested.

This sequence joins TRBV20-1 and TRBJ2-1; 7 nucleotides match TRBD1. The source of this sequence is a man aged 45-60 years who received an inactivated influenza vaccine. This material consisted of PBMCs from blood, taken 45 days after vaccination. CDR3 residues: CSASPSQGRYYNEQFF. DNA of the CDR3: TGCAGTGCTAGTCCCTCACAGGGGCGCTACTACAATGAGCAGTTCTTC.